The 15 T cell receptor beta chains reported below all come from one sample, sequenced in a study of blood T cell repertoires in COVID-19. Some clones are missing from TCRdb's copy, which holds only in-frame ones; the method was immunoSEQ multiplex PCR. The sample has more than 30,000 clones; roughly nine tenths are singletons. The sample taken for sequencing was peripheral blood. Receptor source: a woman older than 75 with active or convalescent COVID-19.

The V and J genes are TRBV5-4 and TRBJ1-6, with D possibly matching TRBD1 (6 bases). The CDR3 length is 16 residues. Germline assignment: CDR1 SGHNT and CDR2 YYREEE (reference sequence). Trimming left V 4 bases short and J 0 bases short, with 11 bases between. CDR3 coding DNA: TGTGCCAGCAGCCCAGGGGTTAGCTCCTATAATTCACCCCTCCACTTT. This sequence encodes CASSPGVSSYNSPLHF. Based on the CDR3 plus reference TRBV5-4 and TRBJ1-6, the full variable domain is ETGVTQSPTHLIKTRGQQVTLRCSSQSGHNTVSWYQQALGQGPQFIFQYYREEENGRGNFPPRFSGLQFPNYSSELNVNALELDDSALYLCASSPGVSSYNSPLHFGNGTRLTVT.

Only one count was recorded for this clone. The chain employs TRBV5-4 and TRBJ1-3, with TRBD1 as a possible D gene (5 bases). Per germline, CDR1 SGHNT and CDR2 YYREEE (reference sequence). There are 16 residues in the CDR3. Trimming cost V 3 bases and J 0 bases, with 13 bases left between them. The CDR3, as DNA: TGTGCCAGCAGCTCCCTTGACAGAGACTCTGGAAACACCATATATTTT. Its protein product is CASSSLDRDSGNTIYF.

Written as DNA, the CDR3 is TGTGCCAGCAGTTTATCAGGGCCCGAGAAGGAGCAGTACTTC. Translation: CASSLSGPEKEQYF. The chain recombines TRBV28 with TRBJ2-7; possible D gene TRBD1, 5 bases. The CDR3 runs to 14 residues. V lost 1 base and J 7 bases, leaving 14 bases between the germline ends. Per germline, CDR1 MDHEN and CDR2 SYDVKM. The full variable domain, with the rest looked up from reference TRBV28 and TRBJ2-7, is DVKVTQSSRYLVKRTGEKVFLECVQDMDHENMFWYRQDPGLGLRLIYFSYDVKMKEKGDIPEGYSVSREKKERFSLILESASTNQTSMYLCASSLSGPEKEQYFGPGTRLTVT.

This clone was counted between two and nine times. The chain is built from TRBV7-8 and TRBJ1-2; 9 nucleotides match TRBD1. Per germline, CDR1 SGHVS and CDR2 FQNEAQ. The length of the CDR3 is 14 residues. The V segment lost 3 bases and the J segment 3 bases; nucleotides outside the gene matches: 2. The CDR3 nucleotides are TGTGCCAGCAGCTTCCGGGACAGGGACTATGGCTACACCTTC. It encodes CASSFRDRDYGYTF.

The J gene is TRBJ2-2, the V gene TRBV5-1; 10 bases are shared with TRBD1. Germline values: CDR1 SGHRS, CDR2 YFSETQ. The V segment lost 4 bases and the J segment 5 bases; nucleotides outside the gene matches: 8. CDR3 length: 16 residues. The CDR3 spells CASSALTGGGTGELFF. The CDR3 coding sequence is TGCGCCAGCAGCGCCCTGACAGGGGGCGGGACCGGGGAGCTGTTTTTT. Complete variable domain (other parts from reference TRBV5-1 and TRBJ2-2): KAGVTQTPRYLIKTRGQQVTLSCSPISGHRSVSWYQQTPGQGLQFLFEYFSETQRNKGNFPGRFSGRQFSNSRSEMNVSTLELGDSALYLCASSALTGGGTGELFFGEGSRLTVL.

The J gene is TRBJ2-1, the V gene TRBV9, with D possibly TRBD1 on 5 matching bases. From germline, CDR1 is SGDLS and CDR2 YYNGEE. The V end lost 1 base, the J end lost 9 bases, and 20 bases lay between the germline ends. The CDR3 is 16 amino acids. CDR3 sequence reads: CASSVSGAVVSGEQFF. CDR3 DNA: TGTGCCAGCAGCGTAAGTGGGGCCGTAGTCTCAGGTGAGCAGTTCTTC. Variable domain in full (rest from reference TRBV9 and TRBJ2-1): DSGVTQTPKHLITATGQRVTLRCSPRSGDLSVYWYQQSLDQGLQFLIQYYNGEERAKGNILERFSAQQFPDLHSELNLSSLELGDSALYFCASSVSGAVVSGEQFFGPGTRLTVL.

Concerning this clone itself: One end of the junction varies from germline; a read error may be responsible. J is TRBJ1-2 and V is TRBV28, with 9 bases fitting TRBD1. The CDR3 runs 15 residues. Germline CDR1 is MDHEN and CDR2 is SYDVKM. The CDR3 protein is CAGSVQGAQDYGYTF. CDR3 in DNA: TGTGCCGGCAGTGTACAGGGGGCGCAGGACTATGGCTACACCTTC.

The chain employs TRBV2 and TRBJ1-2; the match to TRBD1 covers 9 bases. This CDR3 spans 14 amino acids. Per germline, CDR1 SNHLY and CDR2 FYNNEI. Unmatched junction bases numbered 11, after V lost 7 bases and J lost 8 bases. The CDR3 nucleotides read TGTGCCAGCATCCCGGGACAGGGCACGATAGGCTACACCTTC. Translating gives CASIPGQGTIGYTF.

This rearrangement joins TRBV6-5 to TRBJ2-7; D might be TRBD1 (5 bases). This CDR3 contains 13 residues. With 8 bases removed from V and 2 bases from J, the gap between germline ends came to 13 bases. The germline V gene has CDR1 MNHEY and CDR2 SVGAGI. CDR3 protein: CASWGRSAYEQYF. The CDR3 DNA follows: TGTGCCAGCTGGGGCAGGTCGGCCTACGAGCAGTACTTC.

This chain connects TRBV4-2 to TRBJ2-2; a possible D gene is TRBD2 (5 bases). Trimming removed 0 bases from V and 2 bases from J, with 13 bases in between. The CDR3 has 17 amino acids. Germline CDR1 is LGHNA and CDR2 is YNFKEQ. The CDR3 loop reads CASSQDLSRVNTGELFF. The CDR3 DNA sequence: TGTGCCAGCAGCCAAGATTTGTCGCGGGTAAACACCGGGGAGCTGTTTTTT.

In DNA, the CDR3 is TGTGCCAGCAGCTTATACGACAGTTCCTACGAGCAGTACTTC. Protein product: CASSLYDSSYEQYF. This rearrangement joins TRBV11-2 to TRBJ2-7; possible D gene TRBD1, 5 bases. V lost 2 bases, J lost 1 base, and 9 bases lay in between. Germline V CDR1 and CDR2: SGHAT, FQNNGV. This CDR3 is built from 14 residues.

In DNA, the CDR3 is TGTGCCACCAGCAGAGTACTAGACTGGAGCACAGATACGCAGTATTTT. As protein: CATSRVLDWSTDTQYF. This chain connects TRBV15 to TRBJ2-3, with D perhaps TRBD2 (5 bases). Per the germline V gene, CDR1 is LNHNV and CDR2 is YYDKDF (reference sequence). The CDR3 sequence is 16 residues long. V was shortened by 1 base and J by 0 bases, with 11 bases between the two germline ends.

The DNA for the CDR3 is TGTGCCAGCAGCCCTACGGGACTCGGGGCTGGATCACCCCTCCACTTT. Protein product: CASSPTGLGAGSPLHF. This chain connects TRBV9 to TRBJ1-6, with TRBD1 as a possible D gene (5 bases). The germline V gene encodes CDR1 SGDLS and CDR2 YYNGEE. The CDR3 has 16 residues. V lost 4 bases to trimming and J lost 10 bases, with 21 bases between them.

CDR3: CASSFTESSYNEQFF. CDR3 nucleotides: TGTGCCAGCAGCTTTACGGAGAGCTCCTACAATGAGCAGTTCTTC. V and J are TRBV7-9 and TRBJ2-1; no clear D. Germline V gene data show CDR1 as SEHNR and CDR2 as FQNEAQ (reference sequence). Trimming took 3 bases from V and 0 from J, leaving 9 bases between them. This CDR3 has 15 residues. Combining the CDR3 with reference TRBV7-9 and TRBJ2-1 gives the whole variable domain DTGVSQNPRHKITKRGQNVTFRCDPISEHNRLYWYRQTLGQGPEFLTYFQNEAQLEKSRLLSDRFSAERPKGSFSTLEIQRTEQGDSAMYLCASSFTESSYNEQFFGPGTRLTVL.

This chain links TRBV11-2 with TRBJ2-7; a possible D gene is TRBD1 (5 bases). The V end was cut by 0 bases, the J end by 1 base, with 13 bases between. Germline V gives CDR1 SGHAT, CDR2 FQNNGV. The CDR3 consists of 16 residues. The CDR3 reads CASSLDQKTGSYEQYF. The CDR3, as DNA: TGTGCCAGCAGCTTAGATCAAAAAACAGGTTCCTACGAGCAGTACTTC.